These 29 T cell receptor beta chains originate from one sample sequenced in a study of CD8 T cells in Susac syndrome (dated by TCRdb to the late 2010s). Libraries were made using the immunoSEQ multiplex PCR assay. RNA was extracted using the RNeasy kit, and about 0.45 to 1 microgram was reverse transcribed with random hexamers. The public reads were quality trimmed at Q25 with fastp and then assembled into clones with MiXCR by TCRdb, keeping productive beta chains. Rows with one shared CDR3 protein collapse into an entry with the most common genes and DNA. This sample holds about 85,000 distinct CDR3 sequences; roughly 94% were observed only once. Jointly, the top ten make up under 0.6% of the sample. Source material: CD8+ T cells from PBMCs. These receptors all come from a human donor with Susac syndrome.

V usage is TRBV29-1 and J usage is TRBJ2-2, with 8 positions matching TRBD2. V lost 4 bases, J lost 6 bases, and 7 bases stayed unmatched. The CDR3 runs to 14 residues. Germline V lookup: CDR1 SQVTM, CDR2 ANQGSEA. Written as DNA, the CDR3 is TGCAGCGTTGCTAGCGGGTCTGAAGCCGGGGAGCTGTTTTTT. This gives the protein CSVASGSEAGELFF.

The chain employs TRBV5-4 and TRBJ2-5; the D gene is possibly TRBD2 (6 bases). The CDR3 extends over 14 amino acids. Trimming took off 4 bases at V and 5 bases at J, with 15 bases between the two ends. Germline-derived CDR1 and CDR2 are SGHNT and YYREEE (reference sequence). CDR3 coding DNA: TGTGCCAGCAGCCGACAAGAGGAGGGGGAGACCCAGTACTTC. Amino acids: CASSRQEEGETQYF.

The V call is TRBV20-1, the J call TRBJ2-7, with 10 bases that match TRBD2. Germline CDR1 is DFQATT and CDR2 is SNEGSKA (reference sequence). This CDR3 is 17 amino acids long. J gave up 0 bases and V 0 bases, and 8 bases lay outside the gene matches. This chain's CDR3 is CSARELGGTSVSYEQYF. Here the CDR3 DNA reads TGCAGTGCTAGAGAGTTAGGAGGGACTAGCGTCTCCTACGAGCAGTACTTC.

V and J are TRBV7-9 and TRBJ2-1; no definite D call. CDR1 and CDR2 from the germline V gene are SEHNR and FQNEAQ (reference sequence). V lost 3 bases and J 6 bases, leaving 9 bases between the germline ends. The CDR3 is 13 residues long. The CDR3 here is CASSLHSSNEQFF. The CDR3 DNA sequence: TGTGCCAGCAGCTTGCATAGTAGCAATGAGCAGTTCTTC.

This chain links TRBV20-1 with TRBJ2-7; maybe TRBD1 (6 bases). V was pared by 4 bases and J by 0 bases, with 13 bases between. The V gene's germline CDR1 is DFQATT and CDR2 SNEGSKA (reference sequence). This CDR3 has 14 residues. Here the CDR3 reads CSATSLDSSYEQYF. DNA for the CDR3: TGCAGTGCTACCTCCTTGGACAGCTCCTACGAGCAGTACTTC.

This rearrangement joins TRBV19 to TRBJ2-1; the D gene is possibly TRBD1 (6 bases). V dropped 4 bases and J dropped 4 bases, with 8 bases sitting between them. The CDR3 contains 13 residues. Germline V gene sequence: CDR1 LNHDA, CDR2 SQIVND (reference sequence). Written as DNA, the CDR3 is TGTGCCAGTAGTAACAGGGAGTACAATGAGCAGTTCTTC. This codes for CASSNREYNEQFF.

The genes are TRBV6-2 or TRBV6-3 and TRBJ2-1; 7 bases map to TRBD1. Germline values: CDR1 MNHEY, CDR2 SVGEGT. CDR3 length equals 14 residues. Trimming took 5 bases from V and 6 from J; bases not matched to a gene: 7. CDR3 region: CASSPEGAVNEQFF. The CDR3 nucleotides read TGTGCCAGCAGTCCCGAGGGGGCCGTCAATGAGCAGTTCTTC.

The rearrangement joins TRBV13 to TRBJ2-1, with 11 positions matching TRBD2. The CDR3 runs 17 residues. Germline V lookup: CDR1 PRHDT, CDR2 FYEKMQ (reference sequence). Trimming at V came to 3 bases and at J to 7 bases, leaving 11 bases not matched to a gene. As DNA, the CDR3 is TGTGCCAGCAGCTTTCAGTCGGATAGCGGGAGGGAAAATGAGCAGTTCTTC. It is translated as CASSFQSDSGRENEQFF.

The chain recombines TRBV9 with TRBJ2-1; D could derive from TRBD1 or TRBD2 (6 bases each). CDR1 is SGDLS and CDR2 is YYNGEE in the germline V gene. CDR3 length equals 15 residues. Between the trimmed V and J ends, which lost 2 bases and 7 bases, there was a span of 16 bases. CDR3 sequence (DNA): TGTGCCAGCAGCGTTGGAGGGGGGACTGGGAATGAGCAGTTCTTC. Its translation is CASSVGGGTGNEQFF.

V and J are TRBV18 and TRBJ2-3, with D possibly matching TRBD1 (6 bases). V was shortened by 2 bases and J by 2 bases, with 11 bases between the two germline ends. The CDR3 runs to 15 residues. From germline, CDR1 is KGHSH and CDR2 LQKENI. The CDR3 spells CASSPTGMATDTQYF. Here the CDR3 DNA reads TGTGCCAGCTCACCAACAGGGATGGCCACAGATACGCAGTATTTT.

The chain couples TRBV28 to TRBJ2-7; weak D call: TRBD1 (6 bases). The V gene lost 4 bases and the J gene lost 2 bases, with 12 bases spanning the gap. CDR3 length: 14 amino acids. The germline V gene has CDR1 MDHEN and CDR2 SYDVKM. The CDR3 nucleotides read TGTGCCAGCAGTTCCAGGGGAGTCCCCTACGAGCAGTACTTC. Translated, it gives CASSSRGVPYEQYF.

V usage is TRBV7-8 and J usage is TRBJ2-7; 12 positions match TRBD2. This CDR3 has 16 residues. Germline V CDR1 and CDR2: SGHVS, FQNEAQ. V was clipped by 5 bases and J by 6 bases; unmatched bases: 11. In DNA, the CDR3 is TGTGCCAGCAGCCCGGGGCTAGCGGGAGGGCTAGGCGAGCAGTACTTC. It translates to CASSPGLAGGLGEQYF.

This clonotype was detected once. In DNA, the CDR3 is TGTGCCAGCAGCCAAGAGGGAGGAAGTCAGCCCCAGCATTTT. Translation gives CASSQEGGSQPQHF. The chain carries TRBV4-2 and TRBJ1-5; the D is unclear. Deletions cut 0 bases from V and 6 bases from J, with 9 bases between. Germline V gives CDR1 LGHNA, CDR2 YNFKEQ. The CDR3 covers 14 residues.

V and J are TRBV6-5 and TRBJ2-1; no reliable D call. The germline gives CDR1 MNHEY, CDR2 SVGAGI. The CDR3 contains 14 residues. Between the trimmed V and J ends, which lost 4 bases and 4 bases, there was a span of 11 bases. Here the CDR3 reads CASSSGSFYNEQFF. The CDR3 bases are TGTGCCAGCAGTTCCGGGTCGTTTTACAATGAGCAGTTCTTC.

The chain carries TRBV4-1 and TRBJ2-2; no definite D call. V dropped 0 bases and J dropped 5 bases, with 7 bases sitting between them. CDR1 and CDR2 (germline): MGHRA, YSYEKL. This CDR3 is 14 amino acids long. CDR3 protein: CASSQERATGELFF. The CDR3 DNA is TGCGCCAGCAGCCAAGAAAGAGCAACCGGGGAGCTGTTTTTT.

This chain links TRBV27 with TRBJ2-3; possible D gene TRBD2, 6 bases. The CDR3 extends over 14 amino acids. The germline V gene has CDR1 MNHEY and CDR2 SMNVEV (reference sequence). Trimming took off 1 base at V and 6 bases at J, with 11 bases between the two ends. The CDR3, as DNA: TGTGCCAGCAGTTTATGGGCTAGCGCTGATACGCAGTATTTT. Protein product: CASSLWASADTQYF.

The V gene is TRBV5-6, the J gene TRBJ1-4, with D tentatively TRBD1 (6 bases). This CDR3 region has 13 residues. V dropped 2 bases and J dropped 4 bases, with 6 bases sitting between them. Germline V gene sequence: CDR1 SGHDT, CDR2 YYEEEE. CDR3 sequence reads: CASSLQGNEKLFF. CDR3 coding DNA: TGTGCCAGCAGCTTACAGGGTAATGAAAAACTGTTTTTT. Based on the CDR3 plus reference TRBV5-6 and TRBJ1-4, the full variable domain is DAGVTQSPTHLIKTRGQQVTLRCSPKSGHDTVSWYQQALGQGPQFIFQYYEEEERQRGNFPDRFSGHQFPNYSSELNVNALLLGDSALYLCASSLQGNEKLFFGSGTQLSVL.

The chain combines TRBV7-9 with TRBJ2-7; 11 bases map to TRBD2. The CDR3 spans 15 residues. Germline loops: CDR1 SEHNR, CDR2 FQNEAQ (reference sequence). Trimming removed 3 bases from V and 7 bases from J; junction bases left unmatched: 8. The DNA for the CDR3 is TGTGCCAGCAGCTTCCCAACTAGCGGGAGTGATGAGCAGTACTTC. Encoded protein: CASSFPTSGSDEQYF.

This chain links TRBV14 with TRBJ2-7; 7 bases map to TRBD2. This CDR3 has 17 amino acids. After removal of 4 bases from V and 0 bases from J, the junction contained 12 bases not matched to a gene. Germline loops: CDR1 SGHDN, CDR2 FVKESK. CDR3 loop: CASSLSRGEGSSYEQYF. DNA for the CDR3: TGTGCCAGCAGCCTCAGCCGGGGGGAGGGAAGCTCCTACGAGCAGTACTTC.

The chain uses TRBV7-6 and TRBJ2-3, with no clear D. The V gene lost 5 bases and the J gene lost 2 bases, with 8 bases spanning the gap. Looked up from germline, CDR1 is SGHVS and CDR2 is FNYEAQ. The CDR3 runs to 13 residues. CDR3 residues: CASSPRLTDTQYF. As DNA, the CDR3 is TGTGCCAGCAGCCCGAGACTCACAGATACGCAGTATTTT.

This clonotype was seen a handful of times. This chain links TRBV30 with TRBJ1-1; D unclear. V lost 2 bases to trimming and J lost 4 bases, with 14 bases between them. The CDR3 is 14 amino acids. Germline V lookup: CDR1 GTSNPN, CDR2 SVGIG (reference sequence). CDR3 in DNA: TGTGCCTGGAGTACTAACGTAGCCTCCACTGAAGCTTTCTTT. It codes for CAWSTNVASTEAFF. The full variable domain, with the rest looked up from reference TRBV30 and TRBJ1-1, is SQTIHQWPATLVQPVGSPLSLECTVEGTSNPNLYWYRQAAGRGLQLLFYSVGIGQISSEVPQNLSASRPQDRQFILSSKKLLLSDSGFYLCAWSTNVASTEAFFGQGTRLTVV.

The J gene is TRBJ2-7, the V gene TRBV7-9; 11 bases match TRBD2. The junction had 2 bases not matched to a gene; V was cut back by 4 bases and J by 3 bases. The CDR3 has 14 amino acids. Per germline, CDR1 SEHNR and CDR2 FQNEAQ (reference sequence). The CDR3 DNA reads TGTGCCAGCAGCTCGGGACTAGCGGTCTACGAGCAGTACTTC. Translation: CASSSGLAVYEQYF.

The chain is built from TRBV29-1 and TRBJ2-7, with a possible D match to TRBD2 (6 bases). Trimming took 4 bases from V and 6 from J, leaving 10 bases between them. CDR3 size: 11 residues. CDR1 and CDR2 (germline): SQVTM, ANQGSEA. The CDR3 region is CSVARGGEQYF. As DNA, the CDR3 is TGCAGCGTTGCGAGGGGAGGCGAGCAGTACTTC.

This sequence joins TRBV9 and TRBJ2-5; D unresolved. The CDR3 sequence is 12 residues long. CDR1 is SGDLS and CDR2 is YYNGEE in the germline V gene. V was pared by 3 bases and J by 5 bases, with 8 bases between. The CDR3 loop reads CASSDLSETQYF. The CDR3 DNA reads TGTGCCAGCAGCGACCTAAGCGAGACCCAGTACTTC.

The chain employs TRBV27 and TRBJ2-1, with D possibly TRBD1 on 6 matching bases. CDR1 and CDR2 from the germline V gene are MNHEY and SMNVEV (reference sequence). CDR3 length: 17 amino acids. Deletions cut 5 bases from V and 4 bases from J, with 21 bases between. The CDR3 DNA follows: TGTGCCAGCAGTACATACAGGGAACCGGAGCGGTACAATGAGCAGTTCTTC. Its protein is CASSTYREPERYNEQFF.

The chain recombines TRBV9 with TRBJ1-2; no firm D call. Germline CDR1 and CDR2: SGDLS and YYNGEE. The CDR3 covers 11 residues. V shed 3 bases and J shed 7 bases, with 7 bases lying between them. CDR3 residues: CASSGPFGYTF. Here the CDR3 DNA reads TGTGCCAGCAGCGGGCCTTTTGGCTACACCTTC.

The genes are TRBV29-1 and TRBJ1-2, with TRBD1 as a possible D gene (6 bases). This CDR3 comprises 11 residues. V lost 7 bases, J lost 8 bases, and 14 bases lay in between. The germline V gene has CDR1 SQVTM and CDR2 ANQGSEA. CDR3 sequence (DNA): TGCAGCGCCCCCGGGGGCAGGGGCTACACCTTC. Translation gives CSAPGGRGYTF.

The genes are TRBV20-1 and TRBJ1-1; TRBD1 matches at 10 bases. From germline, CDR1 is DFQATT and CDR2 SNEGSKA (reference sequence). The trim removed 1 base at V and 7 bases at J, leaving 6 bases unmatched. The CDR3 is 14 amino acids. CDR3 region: CSARGGQGWGEAFF. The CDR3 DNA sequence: TGCAGTGCTAGAGGGGGACAGGGGTGGGGTGAAGCTTTCTTT.

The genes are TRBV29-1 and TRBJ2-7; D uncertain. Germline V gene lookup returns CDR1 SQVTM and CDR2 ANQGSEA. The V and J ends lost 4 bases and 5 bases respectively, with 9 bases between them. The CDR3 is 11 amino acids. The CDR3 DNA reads TGCAGCGTTGGATCAGATCACGAGCAGTACTTC. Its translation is CSVGSDHEQYF.